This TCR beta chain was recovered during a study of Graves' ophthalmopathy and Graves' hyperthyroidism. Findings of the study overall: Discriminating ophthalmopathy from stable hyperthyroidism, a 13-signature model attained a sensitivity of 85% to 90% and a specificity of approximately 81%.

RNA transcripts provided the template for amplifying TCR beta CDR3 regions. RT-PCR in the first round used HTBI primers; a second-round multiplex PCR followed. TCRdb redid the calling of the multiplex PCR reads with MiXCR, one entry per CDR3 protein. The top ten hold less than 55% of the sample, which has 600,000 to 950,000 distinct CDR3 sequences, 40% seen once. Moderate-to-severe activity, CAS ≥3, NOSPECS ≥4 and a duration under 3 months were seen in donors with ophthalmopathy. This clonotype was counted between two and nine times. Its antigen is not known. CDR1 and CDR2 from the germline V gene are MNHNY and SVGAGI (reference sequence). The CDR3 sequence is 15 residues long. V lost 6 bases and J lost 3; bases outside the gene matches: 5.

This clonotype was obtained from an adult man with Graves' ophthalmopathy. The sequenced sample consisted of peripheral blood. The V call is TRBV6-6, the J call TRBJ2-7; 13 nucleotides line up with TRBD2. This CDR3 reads CASRRLAGGHYEQYF. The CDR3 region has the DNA TGTGCCAGCAGGAGACTAGCGGGGGGACACTACGAGCAGTACTTC.